Given below is one TCR beta chain in context. Its antigen is as yet unknown. This CDR3 has 13 amino acids. Looked up from germline, CDR1 is SGDLS and CDR2 is YYNGEE. The V segment lost 4 bases and the J segment 6 bases; nucleotides outside the gene matches: 5. The sample comes from a study of cytotoxic CD8 clonotypes in ibrutinib-treated CLL. Overall study context: Mean yields were approximately 250,000 productive templates and over 85,000 productive rearrangements per sample. Study-wide findings and caveats: Baseline clonality, above age-matched healthy donor levels, tracked circulating CD8+ T-cell counts.

Here immunoSEQ multiplex PCR was the method, and the copy in TCRdb shows in-frame clones only, minus some. In the table there are approximately 340,000 clones, roughly 70% of which are singletons. This sequence originates from a human donor with chronic lymphocytic leukemia. This sample comprised PBMCs, obtained after 36 months of ibrutinib treatment. The chain is built from TRBV9 and TRBJ2-3; 7 nucleotides align to TRBD2. CDR3 DNA: TGTGCCAGCAGCCCCCCCGGGGGGGATACGCAGTATTTT. Translated: CASSPPGGDTQYF.